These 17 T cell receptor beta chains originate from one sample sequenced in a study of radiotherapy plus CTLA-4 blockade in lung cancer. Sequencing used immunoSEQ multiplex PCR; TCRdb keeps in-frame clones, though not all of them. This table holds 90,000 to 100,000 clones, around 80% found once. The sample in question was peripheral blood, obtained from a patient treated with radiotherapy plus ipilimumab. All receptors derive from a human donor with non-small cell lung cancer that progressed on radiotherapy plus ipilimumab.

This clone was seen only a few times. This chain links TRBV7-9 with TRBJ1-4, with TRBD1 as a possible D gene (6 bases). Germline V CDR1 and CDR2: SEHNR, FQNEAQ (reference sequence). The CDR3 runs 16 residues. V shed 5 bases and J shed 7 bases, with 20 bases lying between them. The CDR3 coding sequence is TGTGCCAGCAGCACTAAAATGGGGGGCGTATCTGAAAAACTGTTTTTT. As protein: CASSTKMGGVSEKLFF.

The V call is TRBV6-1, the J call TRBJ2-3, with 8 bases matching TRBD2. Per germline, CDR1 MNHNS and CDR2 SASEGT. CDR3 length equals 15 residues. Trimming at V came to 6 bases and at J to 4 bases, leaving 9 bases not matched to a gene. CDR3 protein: CASSAGTSRADTQYF. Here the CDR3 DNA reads TGTGCCAGCAGCGCCGGGACTAGTCGAGCAGATACGCAGTATTTT.

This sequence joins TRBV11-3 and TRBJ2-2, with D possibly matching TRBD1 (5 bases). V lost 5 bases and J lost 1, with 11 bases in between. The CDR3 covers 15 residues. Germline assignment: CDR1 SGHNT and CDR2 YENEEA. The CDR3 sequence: CASSPLTENTGELFF. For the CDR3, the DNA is TGTGCCAGCAGCCCTCTGACAGAGAACACCGGGGAGCTGTTTTTT.

The CDR3 region is CASRDRPDGYTF. The CDR3 coding sequence is TGTGCCAGCAGAGACAGGCCCGATGGCTACACCTTC. The V call is TRBV28, the J call TRBJ1-2; tentative D call: TRBD1 (6 bases). The CDR3 has 12 residues. The germline V gene encodes CDR1 MDHEN and CDR2 SYDVKM. V was trimmed by 6 bases and J by 6 bases, leaving 11 bases between them.

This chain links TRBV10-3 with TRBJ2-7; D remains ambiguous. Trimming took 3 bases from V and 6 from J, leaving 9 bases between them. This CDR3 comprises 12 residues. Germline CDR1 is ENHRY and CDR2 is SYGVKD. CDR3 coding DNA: TGTGCCATCAGTGATCAAGTGGGCGAGCAGTACGTC. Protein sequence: CAISDQVGEQYV.

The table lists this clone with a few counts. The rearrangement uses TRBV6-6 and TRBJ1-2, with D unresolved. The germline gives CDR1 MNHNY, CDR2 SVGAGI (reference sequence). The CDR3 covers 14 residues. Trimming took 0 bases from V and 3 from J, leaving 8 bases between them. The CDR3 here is CASSYSPRHYGYTF. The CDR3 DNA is TGTGCCAGCAGTTACTCACCGCGGCACTATGGCTACACCTTC.

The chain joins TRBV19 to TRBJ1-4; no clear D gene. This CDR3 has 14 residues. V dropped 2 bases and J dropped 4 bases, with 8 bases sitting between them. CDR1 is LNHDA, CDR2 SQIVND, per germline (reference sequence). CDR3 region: CASSIQVRNEKLFF. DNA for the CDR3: TGTGCCAGTAGTATACAGGTCCGTAATGAAAAACTGTTTTTT.

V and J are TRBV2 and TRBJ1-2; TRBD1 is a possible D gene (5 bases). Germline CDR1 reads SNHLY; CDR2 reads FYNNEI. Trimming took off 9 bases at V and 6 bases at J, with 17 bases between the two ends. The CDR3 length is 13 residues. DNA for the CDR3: TGTGCCAGGAAGAAAGGGCAGGGAAATGGCTACACCTTC. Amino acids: CARKKGQGNGYTF. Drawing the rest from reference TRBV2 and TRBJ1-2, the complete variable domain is EPEVTQTPSHQVTQMGQEVILRCVPISNHLYFYWYRQILGQKVEFLVSFYNNEISEKSEIFDDQFSVERPDGSNFTLKIRSTKLEDSAMYFCARKKGQGNGYTFGSGTRLTVV.

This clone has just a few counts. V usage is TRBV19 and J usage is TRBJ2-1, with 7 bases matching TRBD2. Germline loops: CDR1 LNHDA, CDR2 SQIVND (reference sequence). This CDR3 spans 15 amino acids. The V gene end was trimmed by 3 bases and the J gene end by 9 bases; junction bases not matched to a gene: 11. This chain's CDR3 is CASSMLEGGPAEQFF. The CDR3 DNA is TGTGCCAGTAGTATGCTTGAGGGAGGGCCGGCTGAGCAGTTCTTC.

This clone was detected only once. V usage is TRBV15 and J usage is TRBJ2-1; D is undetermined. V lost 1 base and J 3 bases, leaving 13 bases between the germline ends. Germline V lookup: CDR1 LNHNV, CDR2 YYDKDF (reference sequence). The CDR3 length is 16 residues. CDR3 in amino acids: CATSRGLNNLYNEQFF. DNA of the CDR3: TGTGCCACCAGCAGAGGGCTCAACAACCTCTACAATGAGCAGTTCTTC.

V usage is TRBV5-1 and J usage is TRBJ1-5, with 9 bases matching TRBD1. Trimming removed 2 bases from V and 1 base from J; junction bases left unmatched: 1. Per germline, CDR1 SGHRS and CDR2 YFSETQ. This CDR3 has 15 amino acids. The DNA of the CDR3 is TGCGCCAGCAGCTTTACAGGGGGCAGCAATCAGCCCCAGCATTTT. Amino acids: CASSFTGGSNQPQHF.

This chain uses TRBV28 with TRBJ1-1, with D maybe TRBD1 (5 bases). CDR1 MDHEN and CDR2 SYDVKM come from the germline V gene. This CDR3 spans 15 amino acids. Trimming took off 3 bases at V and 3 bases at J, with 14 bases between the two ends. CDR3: CASSFPQGGHTEAFF. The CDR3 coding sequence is TGTGCCAGCAGTTTCCCTCAGGGTGGTCACACTGAAGCTTTCTTT.

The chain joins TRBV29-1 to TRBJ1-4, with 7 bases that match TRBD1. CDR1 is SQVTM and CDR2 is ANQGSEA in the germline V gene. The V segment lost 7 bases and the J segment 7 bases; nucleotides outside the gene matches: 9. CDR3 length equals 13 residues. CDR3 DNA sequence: TGCAGCGCCTGGGACAGCTCTTGTGAAAAACTGTTTTTT. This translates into CSAWDSSCEKLFF.

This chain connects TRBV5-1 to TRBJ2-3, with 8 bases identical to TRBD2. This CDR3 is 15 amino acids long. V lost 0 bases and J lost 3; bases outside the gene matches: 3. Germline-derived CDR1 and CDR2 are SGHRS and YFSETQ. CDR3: CASSLAGGQTDTQYF. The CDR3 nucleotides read TGCGCCAGCAGCTTGGCGGGAGGGCAAACAGATACGCAGTATTTT.

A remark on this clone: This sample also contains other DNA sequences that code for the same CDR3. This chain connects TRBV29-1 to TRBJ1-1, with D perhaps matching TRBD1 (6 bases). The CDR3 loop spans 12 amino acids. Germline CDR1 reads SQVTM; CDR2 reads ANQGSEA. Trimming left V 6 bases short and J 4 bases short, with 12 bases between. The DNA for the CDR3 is TGCAGCGTGGACAGTTTGGGCACTGAAGCTTTCTTT. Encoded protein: CSVDSLGTEAFF. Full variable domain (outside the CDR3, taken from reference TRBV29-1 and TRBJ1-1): SAVISQKPSRDICQRGTSLTIQCQVDSQVTMMFWYRQQPGQSLTLIATANQGSEATYESGFVIDKFPISRPNLTFSTLTVSNMSPEDSSIYLCSVDSLGTEAFFGQGTRLTVV.

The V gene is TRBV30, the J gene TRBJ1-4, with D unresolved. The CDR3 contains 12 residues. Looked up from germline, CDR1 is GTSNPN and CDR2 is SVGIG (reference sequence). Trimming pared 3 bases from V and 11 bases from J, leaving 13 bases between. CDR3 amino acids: CAWRFMTEKLFF. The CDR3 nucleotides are TGTGCCTGGAGATTCATGACGGAGAAACTGTTTTTT.

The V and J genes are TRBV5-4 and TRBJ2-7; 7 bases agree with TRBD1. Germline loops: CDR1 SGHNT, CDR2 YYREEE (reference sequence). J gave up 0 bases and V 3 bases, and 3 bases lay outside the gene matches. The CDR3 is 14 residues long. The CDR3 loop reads CASSSGQNSYEQYF. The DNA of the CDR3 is TGTGCCAGCAGCTCGGGACAGAACTCCTACGAGCAGTACTTC.